Sequencing of this T cell receptor beta chain was carried out in a study of blood T cells in healthy people across ages. Findings of the study overall: With age, beta diversity per million T cells declined roughly linearly, significantly by around 43.

Regarding this clonotype: Its antigen remains unknown.

Germline lookup yields CDR1 SGDLS and CDR2 YYNGEE. The CDR3 loop spans 14 amino acids. V gave up 8 bases and J gave up 5 bases; unmatched junction bases: 7. Next came a second PCR, run for about 7 to 12 cycles, which used a sample-barcoded 5' primer along with a J-beta primer mix. TCRdb independently ran MiXCR on the 5' RACE reads; one entry per CDR3 protein. The data contain about 1.6 million distinct CDR3 sequences, roughly 32% of them seen just once; the ten biggest clones take up about 11%. What was sequenced was blood. The TCR was taken from a woman aged 25 to 45 in good health. J is TRBJ2-1 and V is TRBV9; 10 bases line up with TRBD1. The CDR3 nucleotides read TGTGCCAGTTCAGCCGGGACAGGGGACAATGAGCAGTTCTTC. Translation: CASSAGTGDNEQFF.